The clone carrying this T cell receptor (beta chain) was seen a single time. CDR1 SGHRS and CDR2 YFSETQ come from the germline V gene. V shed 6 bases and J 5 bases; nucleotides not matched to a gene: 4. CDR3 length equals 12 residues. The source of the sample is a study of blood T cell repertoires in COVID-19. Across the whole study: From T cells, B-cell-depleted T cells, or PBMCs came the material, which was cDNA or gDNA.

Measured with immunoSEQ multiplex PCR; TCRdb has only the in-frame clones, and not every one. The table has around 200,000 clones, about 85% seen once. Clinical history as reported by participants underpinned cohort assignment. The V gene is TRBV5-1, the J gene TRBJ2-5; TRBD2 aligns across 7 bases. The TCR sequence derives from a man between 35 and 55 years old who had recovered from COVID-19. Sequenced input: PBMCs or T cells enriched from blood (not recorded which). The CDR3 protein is CASTRGGETQYF. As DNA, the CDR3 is TGCGCCAGCACTCGGGGAGGGGAGACCCAGTACTTC.